The next 26 T cell receptor beta chains were all read from a single sample in a study of blood T cell repertoires in COVID-19 (TCRdb year 2020). The method was the immunoSEQ multiplex PCR assay. The immuneACCESS repertoire file appears here via TCRdb, limited to in-frame rearrangements. These files lack a portion of the clones; in checked studies, under half of the deficit traces to unresolved V genes, and the cause of the others is not known. In this sample the table shows about 150,000 clones, roughly 76% of which occur a single time. The ten largest clones add up to 7% to 10% of the sample. The sequenced sample consisted of peripheral blood. These receptor sequences come from a human donor with acute or convalescent COVID-19. The donor label of this sample is uncertain.

Only a few counts were recorded for this clone. The CDR3 DNA sequence: TGTGCCACGAGTTCAGGGGGCCCCTCTCGAGAGCAGTACTTC. Translation gives CATSSGGPSREQYF. This chain uses TRBV10-3 with TRBJ2-7, with 8 nucleotides matching TRBD1. V lost 10 bases and J lost 7; bases outside the gene matches: 15. The CDR3 runs 14 residues. The germline V gene has CDR1 ENHRY and CDR2 SYGVKD.

This chain joins TRBV12-3 or TRBV12-4 and TRBJ1-1; D is perhaps TRBD1 (5 bases). The V end was cut by 3 bases, the J end by 5 bases, with 10 bases between. The CDR3 length is 13 residues. In DNA, the CDR3 is TGTGCCAGCAGTTTGTGGGGGGTAACTGAAGCTTTCTTT. Its protein product is CASSLWGVTEAFF.

This chain joins TRBV27 and TRBJ1-2; TRBD1 might be the D (6 bases). The V end was cut by 7 bases, the J end by 2 bases, with 11 bases between. In germline, CDR1 is MNHEY, CDR2 SMNVEV (reference sequence). The CDR3 contains 13 residues. The CDR3 bases are TGTGCCAGCAAAAGAACAGGGAACTATGGCTACACCTTC. Translated: CASKRTGNYGYTF.

The rearrangement uses TRBV3-1 (or the pseudogene TRBV3-2) and TRBJ1-2; TRBD1 is a possible D gene (5 bases). CDR1 is LGHDT and CDR2 is YNNKEL in the germline V gene (reference sequence). Trimming took 0 bases from V and 4 from J, leaving 12 bases between them. The CDR3 covers 15 residues. CDR3 DNA sequence: TGTGCCAGCAGCCAAGATGGTAGTAGGGGCTATGGCTACACCTTC. This codes for CASSQDGSRGYGYTF.

The rearrangement uses TRBV27 and TRBJ2-3, with D possibly being TRBD2 (5 bases). CDR3 length: 11 residues. The germline CDR1 and CDR2 sequences are MNHEY and SMNVEV (reference sequence). V was cut by 8 bases and J by 5 bases, with 8 bases left in between. The CDR3 bases are TGTGCCAGCCACGGAGGAGATACGCAGTATTTT. Amino acids: CASHGGDTQYF.

The V gene is TRBV6-1, the J gene TRBJ2-7; the D gene is possibly TRBD1 (6 bases). The CDR3 loop spans 14 amino acids. Trimming shortened V by 1 base and J by 4 bases, and 11 bases separated the two germline ends. CDR1 is MNHNS, CDR2 SASEGT, per germline. The CDR3 is CASSEGPDRYEQYV. CDR3 DNA: TGTGCCAGCAGTGAAGGACCCGACAGGTACGAGCAGTACGTC.

The gene calls are TRBV12-5 and TRBJ1-2; 8 nucleotides match TRBD1. The germline V gene encodes CDR1 LGHNT and CDR2 FRNRAP. V trimming: 7 bases; J trimming: 5 bases; junction bases outside the gene matches: 9. The CDR3 is made up of 14 amino acids. The CDR3 loop reads CASAPTGAEYGYTF. CDR3 bases: TGTGCTAGTGCCCCGACAGGGGCTGAGTATGGCTACACCTTC.

V is TRBV4-1 and J is TRBJ2-1; 12 nucleotides line up with TRBD1. The CDR3 totals 15 residues. Losses at the gene ends were 4 bases for V and 7 bases for J; bases not matched to a gene: 5. The V gene's germline CDR1 is MGHRA and CDR2 YSYEKL. The CDR3 DNA reads TGCGCCAGCAGCCCGGGACAGGGGGCCGGGAATGAGCAGTTCTTC. Translating gives CASSPGQGAGNEQFF.

This rearrangement joins TRBV20-1 to TRBJ1-2; 7 bases align to TRBD1. The germline gives CDR1 DFQATT, CDR2 SNEGSKA (reference sequence). The V segment lost 3 bases and the J segment 0 bases; nucleotides outside the gene matches: 4. The length of the CDR3 is 14 residues. The DNA for the CDR3 is TGCAGTGCTAGTGGACAGGTAGCTAACTATGGCTACACCTTC. Amino acid sequence: CSASGQVANYGYTF.

The chain is built from TRBV19 and TRBJ1-1; D is unresolved. Trimming took off 6 bases at V and 0 bases at J, with 8 bases between the two ends. Germline CDR1 LNHDA, CDR2 SQIVND (reference sequence). The CDR3 extends over 13 amino acids. CDR3 DNA sequence: TGTGCCAGTAGGCCGCTAATGAACACTGAAGCTTTCTTT. It specifies CASRPLMNTEAFF.

This clone appeared once. The chain joins TRBV11-2 to TRBJ1-1; 8 bases are a match to TRBD1. The V segment lost 5 bases and the J segment 2 bases; nucleotides outside the gene matches: 7. CDR1 SGHAT and CDR2 FQNNGV come from the germline V gene. The CDR3 is 15 amino acids. The CDR3 bases are TGTGCCAGCAGCCCCGGGACAGGCCAAAACACTGAAGCTTTCTTT. Translating gives CASSPGTGQNTEAFF.

The CDR3: CASSQAAGTGNTIYF. The CDR3 coding sequence is TGTGCCAGCAGCCAAGCCGCCGGGACTGGAAACACCATATATTTT. V and J are TRBV3-1 (or the pseudogene TRBV3-2) and TRBJ1-3; no definite D call. The CDR3 contains 15 residues. Per germline, CDR1 LGHDT and CDR2 YNNKEL (reference sequence). V was pared by 1 base and J by 2 bases, with 9 bases between.

J is TRBJ2-2 and V is TRBV6-2 or TRBV6-3; 11 bases map to TRBD2. V shed 6 bases and J 2 bases; nucleotides not matched to a gene: 8. This CDR3 has 17 amino acids. Germline values: CDR1 MNHEY, CDR2 SVGEGT. For the CDR3, the DNA is TGTGCCAGCAGCCCTAGGACTAGCGGGTTTAACACCGGGGAGCTGTTTTTT. The encoded protein is CASSPRTSGFNTGELFF.

This clone rates as medium-sized. The genes are TRBV3-1 (or the pseudogene TRBV3-2) and TRBJ2-3; TRBD2 matches 13 bases. The CDR3 sequence is 15 residues long. The ends lost 6 bases at V and 3 bases at J; junction bases unmatched: 3. Germline V gene lookup returns CDR1 LGHDT and CDR2 YNNKEL (reference sequence). CDR3 DNA: TGTGCCAGCAGACTGACTAGCGGGGGGACAGATACGCAGTATTTT. Protein sequence: CASRLTSGGTDTQYF.

V is TRBV7-6 and J is TRBJ1-1; the D is unclear. CDR1 SGHVS and CDR2 FNYEAQ come from the germline V gene. The V and J ends lost 4 bases and 7 bases respectively, with 10 bases between them. The CDR3 is made up of 12 amino acids. DNA of the CDR3: TGTGCCAGCAGCTCCCTCCGGGGTGAAGCTTTCTTT. It codes for CASSSLRGEAFF.

Only one count was recorded for this clone. The V call is TRBV30, the J call TRBJ2-7; 7 bases line up with TRBD1. The CDR3 contains 15 residues. Germline CDR1 is GTSNPN and CDR2 is SVGIG (reference sequence). Unmatched junction bases numbered 14, after V lost 1 base and J lost 8 bases. The CDR3 nucleotides are TGTGCCTGGAGTGAAAACAGGGGAACGTGTCGTAAGCAGTACGTC. Translated, it gives CAWSENRGTCRKQYV.

The gene calls are TRBV5-1 and TRBJ2-5; possibly TRBD2 for D (5 bases). Germline loops: CDR1 SGHRS, CDR2 YFSETQ. V lost 0 bases, J lost 5 bases, and 20 bases lay in between. CDR3 size: 17 residues. This chain's CDR3 is CASSLGQANQPGETQYF. As DNA, the CDR3 is TGCGCCAGCAGCTTGGGACAAGCCAATCAACCGGGGGAGACCCAGTACTTC.

The rearrangement uses TRBV6-5 and TRBJ1-4; D may be TRBD1 (5 bases). The CDR3 length is 15 residues. Trimming took off 7 bases at V and 7 bases at J, with 19 bases between the two ends. CDR1 MNHEY and CDR2 SVGAGI come from the germline V gene. The DNA of the CDR3 is TGTGCCAGCACCGCCCGGGCGGGGGTCAGTGAAAAACTGTTTTTT. Translating it yields CASTARAGVSEKLFF.

The V and J genes are TRBV2 and TRBJ1-1; tentative D call: TRBD1 (6 bases). V lost 4 bases and J 4 bases, leaving 10 bases between the germline ends. CDR3 length: 13 residues. CDR1 is SNHLY and CDR2 is FYNNEI in the germline V gene. The CDR3 loop reads CASSAQGPTEAFF. The CDR3 DNA reads TGTGCCAGCAGTGCACAGGGACCCACTGAAGCTTTCTTT.

The rearrangement joins TRBV19 to TRBJ1-5; 8 bases agree with TRBD1. V was clipped by 6 bases and J by 3 bases; unmatched bases: 7. CDR1 is LNHDA, CDR2 SQIVND, per germline (reference sequence). This CDR3 is 15 amino acids long. Written as DNA, the CDR3 is TGTGCCAGTAGGACAGGGGAGGAATACAATCAGCCCCAGCATTTT. Encoded protein: CASRTGEEYNQPQHF.

The rearrangement joins TRBV9 to TRBJ1-1, with 8 bases matching TRBD1. CDR1 is SGDLS, CDR2 YYNGEE, per germline. With V trimmed by 4 bases and J by 1 base, 6 bases remained unmatched. CDR3 size: 15 residues. The CDR3 DNA follows: TGTGCCAGCAGCCCACGGACAGGGCCGAACACTGAAGCTTTCTTT. It translates to CASSPRTGPNTEAFF.

V gene TRBV9 combines with J gene TRBJ1-4, with D possibly TRBD1 on 6 matching bases. The germline V and J ends were trimmed by 4 bases and 5 bases, with 15 bases remaining between them. CDR3 size: 15 residues. Germline V gene data show CDR1 as SGDLS and CDR2 as YYNGEE. CDR3 loop: CASSPAGHPNEKLFF. DNA for the CDR3: TGTGCCAGCAGCCCAGCGGGACACCCGAATGAAAAACTGTTTTTT.

This chain uses TRBV18 with TRBJ1-3; D gene uncertain. CDR1 KGHSH and CDR2 LQKENI come from the germline V gene. Trimming cost V 3 bases and J 2 bases, with 14 bases left between them. The CDR3 has 16 residues. The CDR3 here is CASSPGLEGTGNTIYF. The CDR3 nucleotides read TGTGCCAGCTCACCTGGTCTGGAGGGAACTGGAAACACCATATATTTT. The full variable domain, with the rest looked up from reference TRBV18 and TRBJ1-3, is NAGVMQNPRHLVRRRGQEARLRCSPMKGHSHVYWYRQLPEEGLKFMVYLQKENIIDESGMPKERFSAEFPKEGPSILRIQQVVRGDSAAYFCASSPGLEGTGNTIYFGEGSWLTVV.

The chain carries TRBV3-1 (or the pseudogene TRBV3-2) and TRBJ2-2, with TRBD1 matching over 10 bases. CDR3 length: 15 amino acids. The V and J ends lost 3 bases and 5 bases, in that order; junction bases with no gene match: 3. In germline, CDR1 is LGHDT, CDR2 YNNKEL (reference sequence). The CDR3 sequence is CASSQGQGKTGELFF. For the CDR3, the DNA is TGTGCCAGCAGCCAGGGACAGGGGAAGACCGGGGAGCTGTTTTTT.

This clone was recorded once. The chain employs TRBV4-1 and TRBJ1-1; D is undetermined. The V gene lost 5 bases and the J gene lost 0 bases, with 13 bases spanning the gap. This CDR3 region has 15 residues. The V gene's germline CDR1 is MGHRA and CDR2 YSYEKL. For the CDR3, the DNA is TGCGCCAGCAGCTTGCGGCCTGAGTTGAACACTGAAGCTTTCTTT. Translated, it gives CASSLRPELNTEAFF.

V is TRBV19 and J is TRBJ1-1; D uncertain. The CDR3 covers 12 residues. Germline V lookup: CDR1 LNHDA, CDR2 SQIVND (reference sequence). Trimming removed 3 bases at V and 7 bases at J, with 9 bases between. The CDR3 loop is CASSIRGIEAFF. The CDR3 DNA reads as TGTGCCAGTAGTATCAGAGGGATTGAAGCTTTCTTT.